Listed here are 20 T cell receptor beta chains from one sample, sequenced in a study of T-cell reconstitution after alpha-beta-depleted transplantation in children. Preparation of the TCRbeta library used unique molecular identifiers. TCRdb re-derived calls from the PCR reads in MiXCR, one entry per CDR3 protein. The data show some 550,000 distinct CDR3 sequences, 20% to 25% seen once. This specimen was PBMCs, mostly from graft donor cells, taken 360 days after TCRalphabeta/CD19-depleted stem cell transplant. The receptors were sampled from a boy in the first two years of life who had a stem cell transplant for acute myeloid leukemia, so the T cells may come from the graft donor.

This clonotype is a singleton in its sample. CDR3 sequence reads: CASSQDWETGFYEQYF. Here the CDR3 DNA reads TGCGCCAGCAGCCAAGATTGGGAGACAGGTTTCTACGAGCAGTACTTC. V is TRBV4-3 and J is TRBJ2-7; tentative D call: TRBD1 (6 bases). The CDR3 extends over 16 amino acids. Looked up from germline, CDR1 is LGHNA and CDR2 is YSLEER. The germline V and J ends were trimmed by 0 bases and 3 bases, with 15 bases remaining between them.

The chain uses TRBV12-3 or TRBV12-4 and TRBJ1-2; D may be TRBD1 (6 bases). The CDR3 length is 15 residues. Trimming cost V 5 bases and J 4 bases, with 17 bases left between them. The CDR3: CASSAGTGYAYGYTF. The CDR3 DNA is TGTGCCAGCAGTGCCGGTACAGGGTATGCCTATGGCTACACCTTC.

This clonotype was counted only a few times. V is TRBV12-3 or TRBV12-4 and J is TRBJ2-1; 10 bases are shared with TRBD1. J was trimmed by 2 bases and V by 3 bases; bases with no gene match: 1. The CDR3 totals 15 residues. In nucleotides, the CDR3 is TGTGCCAGCAGTTTTGGGACAGGGGCCTACAATGAGCAGTTCTTC. As protein: CASSFGTGAYNEQFF.

There are a few counts of this clonotype. This chain uses TRBV29-1 with TRBJ2-4; TRBD1 matches 9 bases. The length of the CDR3 is 12 residues. The V and J ends lost 8 bases and 7 bases, in that order; junction bases with no gene match: 6. CDR1 and CDR2 from the germline V gene are SQVTM and ANQGSEA. CDR3 nucleotides: TGCAGCTCAGGACAGGGGTTGAACATTCAGTACTTC. Its protein product is CSSGQGLNIQYF.

V gene TRBV6-2 or TRBV6-3 combines with J gene TRBJ2-5; 7 nucleotides align to TRBD1. The trim removed 2 bases at V and 1 base at J, leaving 7 bases unmatched. Germline CDR1 MNHEY, CDR2 SVGEGT. CDR3 length: 16 residues. The CDR3 region is CASSYGQTGPQETQYF. CDR3 nucleotides: TGTGCCAGCAGTTACGGTCAGACAGGGCCCCAAGAGACCCAGTACTTC.

In DNA form, the CDR3 reads TGTGCCAGCAGTTTACCCCCAGACACCGGGGAGCTGTTTTTT. Translation: CASSLPPDTGELFF. V gene TRBV28 combines with J gene TRBJ2-2; no clear D. This CDR3 comprises 14 residues. The V end was cut by 2 bases, the J end by 3 bases, with 7 bases between. Germline V gene data show CDR1 as MDHEN and CDR2 as SYDVKM.

The chain carries TRBV10-2 and TRBJ1-1; a weak D match, TRBD1 (5 bases). Germline CDR1 WSHSY, CDR2 SAAADI. The CDR3 runs 17 residues. V lost 3 bases and J lost 0, with 17 bases in between. The CDR3 sequence: CASSEMRAGLLNTEAFF. As DNA, the CDR3 is TGCGCCAGCAGTGAAATGAGAGCAGGGTTATTGAACACTGAAGCTTTCTTT.

This clonotype was observed many times. The chain couples TRBV28 to TRBJ2-7; D might be TRBD1 (5 bases). Germline V gene lookup returns CDR1 MDHEN and CDR2 SYDVKM. With 3 bases removed from V and 7 bases from J, the gap between germline ends came to 16 bases. The CDR3 consists of 14 residues. CDR3 region: CASSFQGPPREQYV. The CDR3 nucleotides read TGTGCCAGCAGTTTTCAGGGCCCCCCTAGGGAGCAGTACGTC.

The chain joins TRBV12-3 or TRBV12-4 to TRBJ2-5, with a tentative D call TRBD2 (6 bases). CDR3 length: 14 residues. V was cut by 3 bases and J by 2 bases, with 10 bases left in between. CDR3: CASSFPGVQETQYF. The CDR3 bases are TGTGCCAGCAGTTTTCCGGGGGTTCAAGAGACCCAGTACTTC.

This clonotype showed up many times. This chain links TRBV29-1 with TRBJ1-1; D gene unclear. Germline CDR1 reads SQVTM; CDR2 reads ANQGSEA. The CDR3 is 12 residues long. V was pared by 4 bases and J by 0 bases, with 6 bases between. The CDR3 DNA sequence: TGCAGCGTTGGGGCCTTGAACACTGAAGCTTTCTTT. This gives the protein CSVGALNTEAFF.

Many counts were recorded for this clonotype. CDR3 sequence: CSARGPSDGYTF. The CDR3 bases are TGCAGTGCTAGAGGCCCCTCCGACGGCTACACCTTC. The chain couples TRBV20-1 to TRBJ1-2; no clear D gene. Trimming took 1 base from V and 8 from J, leaving 11 bases between them. The CDR3 runs 12 residues. CDR1 is DFQATT and CDR2 is SNEGSKA in the germline V gene (reference sequence).

This clonotype was observed at least ten times. The chain has TRBV28 and TRBJ1-1; 10 bases are a match to TRBD1. This CDR3 spans 14 amino acids. CDR1 and CDR2 (germline): MDHEN, SYDVKM. Germline trimming cut 7 bases from V and 3 bases from J; bases unmatched to any gene: 5. The CDR3 DNA is TGTGCCAGCAAGCGACAGGGGGCCCACACTGAAGCTTTCTTT. As protein: CASKRQGAHTEAFF.

In its sample, this clonotype was seen many times. The rearrangement joins TRBV20-1 to TRBJ2-5, with unresolved D. Per the germline V gene, CDR1 is DFQATT and CDR2 is SNEGSKA (reference sequence). V was shortened by 3 bases and J by 7 bases, with 9 bases between the two germline ends. The CDR3 consists of 11 residues. The CDR3 is CSASGSRTQYF. DNA of the CDR3: TGCAGTGCTAGTGGTAGCCGGACCCAGTACTTC.

This clonotype came up a few times. J is TRBJ2-1 and V is TRBV20-1; D gene ambiguous. CDR3 length: 16 residues. Germline V gene data show CDR1 as DFQATT and CDR2 as SNEGSKA (reference sequence). V shed 0 bases and J shed 0 bases, with 12 bases lying between them. As DNA, the CDR3 is TGCAGTGCTAGAGATGAGACGGAAAGCTCCTACAATGAGCAGTTCTTC. This codes for CSARDETESSYNEQFF.

The rearrangement links TRBV29-1 to TRBJ2-2; 12 positions agree with TRBD2. V trimming: 6 bases; J trimming: 1 base; junction bases outside the gene matches: 6. CDR3 size: 16 residues. The germline V gene has CDR1 SQVTM and CDR2 ANQGSEA. The CDR3 sequence: CSVPRTSGVNTGELFF. Written as DNA, the CDR3 is TGCAGCGTGCCGCGGACTAGCGGGGTGAACACCGGGGAGCTGTTTTTT.

This clonotype occurred many times. The chain couples TRBV6-1 to TRBJ2-3; no reliable D call. Germline CDR1 and CDR2: MNHNS and SASEGT. The V and J ends lost 8 bases and 2 bases respectively, with 17 bases between them. The CDR3 has 15 amino acids. The CDR3 DNA reads TGTGCCAGCCCTCACGGTCTCTGGGACACAGATACGCAGTATTTT. Translating it yields CASPHGLWDTDTQYF.

This clonotype was observed a handful of times. V usage is TRBV20-1 and J usage is TRBJ2-3; possibly TRBD1 for D (7 bases). There are 15 residues in the CDR3. Between the trimmed V and J ends, which lost 5 bases and 5 bases, there was a span of 20 bases. Germline CDR1 and CDR2: DFQATT and SNEGSKA (reference sequence). The CDR3 reads CSASPGQGGVDTQYF. The CDR3 DNA reads TGCAGTGCTTCTCCGGGGCAGGGGGGAGTAGATACGCAGTATTTT.

The chain links TRBV9 to TRBJ2-7; no firm D call. The germline gives CDR1 SGDLS, CDR2 YYNGEE. Trimming cost V 2 bases and J 3 bases, with 15 bases left between them. This CDR3 has 15 amino acids. CDR3: CASSVGDRGVYEQYF. CDR3 coding DNA: TGTGCCAGCAGCGTCGGAGACCGTGGGGTCTACGAGCAGTACTTC.

The CDR3 sequence is CASSRRGISGANVLTF. For the CDR3, the DNA is TGTGCCAGCAGTCGTCGGGGGATTTCTGGGGCCAACGTCCTGACTTTC. V and J are TRBV25-1 and TRBJ2-6; possibly TRBD2 for D (6 bases). The CDR3 sequence is 16 residues long. Trimming stripped 5 bases from V and 1 base from J, with 12 bases between. Looked up from germline, CDR1 is MGHDK and CDR2 is SYGVNS.

Only a few counts were recorded for this clonotype. The gene calls are TRBV20-1 and TRBJ2-7; a possible D gene is TRBD2 (6 bases). The germline gives CDR1 DFQATT, CDR2 SNEGSKA (reference sequence). Trimming took off 3 bases at V and 0 bases at J, with 12 bases between the two ends. CDR3 length equals 14 residues. CDR3 in amino acids: CSARGGTSSYEQYF. In DNA, the CDR3 is TGCAGTGCTAGGGGGGGAACGAGCTCCTACGAGCAGTACTTC.